A single sample is the source of the 17 T cell receptor beta chains below, sequenced in a study of blood T cells in healthy people across ages. The use of a sample-barcoded 5' primer and a J-beta primer mix characterized a second PCR of roughly 6 to 11 cycles. Each CDR3 protein is one row after TCRdb ran MiXCR on the 5' RACE reads. The sample lists roughly 800,000 distinct CDR3 sequences, about 36% seen once, with approximately 13% in the top ten. The sequenced sample was blood. The source is a man in his late teens or twenties in good health.

The rearrangement links TRBV7-2 to TRBJ1-3; the D is unclear. CDR1 and CDR2 from the germline V gene are SGHTA and FQGNSA. Trimming shortened V by 4 bases and J by 0 bases, and 7 bases separated the two germline ends. This CDR3 has 14 amino acids. The CDR3 nucleotides read TGTGCCAGCAGCTCCGAGATCTCTGGAAACACCATATATTTT. This translates into CASSSEISGNTIYF.

The chain has TRBV29-1 and TRBJ1-1; D uncertain. Germline CDR1 SQVTM, CDR2 ANQGSEA. Trimming stripped 4 bases from V and 0 bases from J, with 9 bases between. This CDR3 comprises 13 residues. For the CDR3, the DNA is TGCAGCGTTGTCAGCCTTATGAACACTGAAGCTTTCTTT. Translating it yields CSVVSLMNTEAFF.

A few counts support this clonotype. The chain links TRBV3-1 to TRBJ2-1, with a weak D call TRBD2 (5 bases). This CDR3 has 14 amino acids. Trimming took 0 bases from V and 8 from J, leaving 11 bases between them. CDR1 is LGHDT and CDR2 is YNNKEL in the germline V gene (reference sequence). In DNA form, the CDR3 reads TGTGCCAGCAGCCAAGATAGCGAGAGGGATGAGCAGTTCTTC. Amino acid sequence: CASSQDSERDEQFF.

The chain carries TRBV4-2 and TRBJ2-7; D unresolved. Germline CDR1 LGHNA, CDR2 YNFKEQ. V gave up 0 bases and J gave up 3 bases, with 9 bases separating them. The CDR3 is made up of 14 amino acids. The CDR3 spells CASSQDWQLYEQYF. Written as DNA, the CDR3 is TGTGCCAGCAGCCAAGATTGGCAGCTCTACGAGCAGTACTTC.

Points on this clonotype: Compared with germline, one end of the junction differs, possibly owing to a read error. This chain uses TRBV7-2 with TRBJ2-5; 15 bases are shared with TRBD2. The germline CDR1 and CDR2 sequences are SGHTA and FQGNSA. The CDR3 contains 18 residues. This CDR3 is CASSLGLAGGLYQEAQYF. Written as DNA, the CDR3 is TGTGCCAGCAGCCTGGGACTAGCGGGGGGCCTATACCAAGAGGCCCAGTACTTC.

This clonotype has a count of ten or more. The rearrangement uses TRBV12-3 or TRBV12-4 and TRBJ1-2; 10 bases agree with TRBD1. J gave up 6 bases and V 2 bases, and 6 bases lay outside the gene matches. The CDR3 contains 15 residues. CDR3 loop: CASSLPDRGLNGYTF. The CDR3 DNA follows: TGTGCCAGCAGTTTACCAGACAGGGGGCTAAATGGCTACACCTTC.

This clonotype appeared a single time. The CDR3 is CASRLTGEAYEQYF. The CDR3, as DNA: TGTGCCAGCAGACTGACAGGGGAGGCCTACGAGCAGTACTTC. The V and J genes are TRBV28 and TRBJ2-7; 8 bases agree with TRBD1. The CDR3 consists of 14 residues. Germline loops: CDR1 MDHEN, CDR2 SYDVKM. J lost 2 bases, V lost 6 bases, and 6 bases had no gene match.

Only a few counts were recorded for this clonotype. The genes are TRBV20-1 and TRBJ1-6; 7 nucleotides agree with TRBD1. V lost 6 bases, J lost 7 bases, and 9 bases stayed unmatched. In germline, CDR1 is DFQATT, CDR2 SNEGSKA (reference sequence). This CDR3 region has 14 residues. CDR3 residues: CSAGRTGLNSPLHF. DNA for the CDR3: TGCAGTGCGGGTCGGACAGGTTTGAATTCACCCCTCCACTTT.

On this clonotype: This may stem from a read error, because a much larger clone lies one nucleotide away. The gene calls are TRBV20-1 and TRBJ2-3, with 8 bases fitting TRBD2. The CDR3 is made up of 17 amino acids. The germline gives CDR1 DFQATT, CDR2 SNEGSKA (reference sequence). CDR3 protein: CSAREVSGGPSTDTRYF. The CDR3 region has the DNA TGCAGTGCTAGGGAAGTGAGCGGGGGCCCTAGCACAGATACGCGGTATTTT.

The chain couples TRBV20-1 to TRBJ1-4; D perhaps matches TRBD1 (5 bases). V was clipped by 1 base and J by 7 bases, with 10 bases between them. This CDR3 region has 13 residues. The germline CDR1 and CDR2 sequences are DFQATT and SNEGSKA (reference sequence). CDR3 nucleotides: TGCAGTGCTAGAGCCCCGGGGGGTGAAAAACTGTTTTTT. Translating it yields CSARAPGGEKLFF.

This clonotype came up many times. CDR3: CASSVWVTSEDNEQFF. The DNA of the CDR3 is TGCGCCAGCAGTGTCTGGGTAACAAGTGAGGACAATGAGCAGTTCTTC. The chain has TRBV5-1 and TRBJ2-1; the D is unclear. This CDR3 region has 16 residues. V dropped 5 bases and J dropped 5 bases, with 20 bases sitting between them. Germline V gene lookup returns CDR1 SGHRS and CDR2 YFSETQ.

The chain couples TRBV12-3 or TRBV12-4 to TRBJ1-6; tentative D call: TRBD1 (6 bases). The length of the CDR3 is 17 residues. V gave up 5 bases and J gave up 4 bases, with 18 bases separating them. DNA of the CDR3: TGTGCCAGCAGTCCAAACCGGGACATAATATATAATTCACCCCTCCACTTT. The encoded protein is CASSPNRDIIYNSPLHF.

The CDR3 protein is CASSLVRGQGREQYF. CDR3 bases: TGTGCCAGCAGCTTGGTGAGGGGGCAAGGGCGCGAGCAGTACTTC. The V gene is TRBV5-5, the J gene TRBJ2-4, with TRBD1 identical over 7 bases. The DNA end lines up better with TRBJ2-7; the J call may be wrong. The CDR3 runs to 15 residues. CDR1 is SGHKS and CDR2 is YYEKEE in the germline V gene (reference sequence).

Only one count was recorded for this clonotype. The chain's CDR3 is CASSLPGQGYGYTF. DNA for the CDR3: TGTGCCAGCAGTTTGCCAGGGCAAGGGTATGGCTACACCTTC. This chain connects TRBV12-3 or TRBV12-4 to TRBJ1-2; TRBD1 is a possible D gene (5 bases). V lost 3 bases, J lost 5 bases, and 13 bases lay in between. The CDR3 runs to 14 residues.

The genes are TRBV7-9 and TRBJ1-5, with D unclear. The ends were cut back, 7 bases at V and 15 bases at J, with 28 bases in the middle. Germline loops: CDR1 SEHNR, CDR2 FQNEAQ (reference sequence). The CDR3 is 15 residues long. The CDR3: CASTSVGDGPGFWHF. The CDR3 region has the DNA TGTGCCAGCACTTCGGTTGGAGACGGACCGGGATTTTGGCATTTT.

The chain carries TRBV7-2 and TRBJ2-1, with 13 bases fitting TRBD2. Germline CDR1 reads SGHTA; CDR2 reads FQGNSA. The CDR3 runs to 15 residues. The ends lost 5 bases at V and 6 bases at J; junction bases unmatched: 4. Written as DNA, the CDR3 is TGTGCCAGCAGCACCGGACTAGCGGGAGTCAATGAGCAGTTCTTC. It yields the protein CASSTGLAGVNEQFF.

Regarding this clonotype: This sequence may be a read error, since a much larger clone differs from it by one base. The rearrangement links TRBV29-1 to TRBJ2-7; no reliable D call. The J call could be wrong; TRBJ2-5 is a better fit for the DNA end. CDR1 is SQVTM and CDR2 is ANQGSEA in the germline V gene. The CDR3 totals 13 residues. CDR3 coding DNA: TGCAGCGCCCCCGTAGATGCGTGTGAGACCCAGTACTTC. It codes for CSAPVDACETQYF.